Listed below are T cell receptor beta chains from one sample, sequenced in a study of blood T cell repertoires in COVID-19. Libraries were prepared by immunoSEQ multiplex PCR; TCRdb keeps only in-frame clonotypes and omits some of them. The sample carries fewer than 150,000 clones, 60% to 85% recorded once. Sequencing was performed on peripheral blood. The origin of the receptors is a man in his 70s with acute or convalescent COVID-19. Both conserved end residues are part of each CDR3.

j_gene: TRBJ2-2
v_gene: TRBV5-1
CDR3aa: CASSLAAGWGANTGELFF

j_gene: TRBJ2-3
v_gene: TRBV27
CDR3aa: CASSPHRGTDTQYF

j_gene: TRBJ1-4
v_gene: TRBV6-6
CDR3aa: CASSYGAGGKLFF

j_gene: TRBJ2-3
v_gene: TRBV4-2
CDR3aa: CASSQPHGGGGGITDTQYF

j_gene: TRBJ2-2
v_gene: TRBV7-2
CDR3aa: CASSSQTSGELFF

j_gene: TRBJ1-3
v_gene: TRBV4-2
CDR3aa: CASSQQDSGNTIYF

j_gene: TRBJ1-4
v_gene: TRBV6-6
CDR3aa: CASRPPDIGEKLFF

j_gene: TRBJ1-1
v_gene: TRBV5-1
CDR3aa: CASSFGPTLNTEAFF

j_gene: TRBJ1-5
v_gene: TRBV2
CDR3aa: CASTWESNQPQHF

j_gene: TRBJ2-7
v_gene: TRBV10-3
CDR3aa: CAISESGRGLSEQYF

j_gene: TRBJ2-1
v_gene: TRBV3-1/TRBV3-2
CDR3aa: CASSPATSGGNKEQFF

j_gene: TRBJ2-5
v_gene: TRBV6-1
CDR3aa: CASSATGTGWGKVQETQYF

j_gene: TRBJ2-6
v_gene: TRBV5-4
CDR3aa: CASSLMRGGSSGANVLTF

j_gene: TRBJ2-2
v_gene: TRBV7-9
CDR3aa: CASSHLRTSNTGELFF

j_gene: TRBJ1-2
v_gene: TRBV3-1/TRBV3-2
CDR3aa: CASSPGYGYTF

j_gene: TRBJ2-5
v_gene: TRBV24-1
CDR3aa: CATSDRFQETQYF

j_gene: TRBJ1-1
v_gene: TRBV9
CDR3aa: CASSVGGTNTEAFF

j_gene: TRBJ1-2
v_gene: TRBV2
CDR3aa: CASSDGEGIHGYTF

j_gene: .
v_gene: TRBV7-3
CDR3aa: CASSFGGSEQYF

j_gene: TRBJ1-1
v_gene: TRBV19
CDR3aa: CASSLDRGAFF

j_gene: TRBJ1-1
v_gene: TRBV25-1
CDR3aa: CASTKAGSHTEAFF

j_gene: TRBJ1-1
v_gene: TRBV4-2
CDR3aa: CASSQDPGQMNTEAFF

j_gene: TRBJ1-1
v_gene: TRBV30
CDR3aa: CAWSVATNTEAFF

j_gene: TRBJ2-3
v_gene: TRBV7-9
CDR3aa: CASSLPSGGTDTQYF

j_gene: TRBJ2-3
v_gene: TRBV7-3
CDR3aa: CASSQDRGPDTQYF

j_gene: TRBJ1-2
v_gene: TRBV5-6
CDR3aa: CASSSAGQGVYGYTF

j_gene: TRBJ1-2
v_gene: TRBV11-3
CDR3aa: CASSYQTGNYGYTF

j_gene: TRBJ1-2
v_gene: TRBV19
CDR3aa: CASSIQGTDYGYTF

j_gene: TRBJ2-1
v_gene: TRBV5-1
CDR3aa: CASSPVISSGNEQFF

j_gene: TRBJ1-1
v_gene: TRBV7-9
CDR3aa: CASSLGQGADTEAFF

j_gene: TRBJ2-5
v_gene: TRBV7-2
CDR3aa: CASSLVTSRETQYF

j_gene: TRBJ1-2
v_gene: TRBV6-5
CDR3aa: CASSYSRSYGYTF

j_gene: TRBJ1-1
v_gene: TRBV19
CDR3aa: CASNAARTPKGNTEAFF

j_gene: TRBJ1-2
v_gene: TRBV6-5
CDR3aa: CASTLGGRRNYGYTF

j_gene: TRBJ1-2
v_gene: TRBV28
CDR3aa: CASSLPREYYGYTF

j_gene: TRBJ2-7
v_gene: TRBV14
CDR3aa: CASSHYYEQYF

j_gene: TRBJ1-2
v_gene: TRBV6-5
CDR3aa: CASSPTPNYGYTF

j_gene: TRBJ2-7
v_gene: TRBV3-1/TRBV3-2
CDR3aa: CASRVDRAIVYEQYF

j_gene: TRBJ1-4
v_gene: TRBV4-3
CDR3aa: CASSQEGARDEKLFF

j_gene: TRBJ1-6
v_gene: TRBV5-6
CDR3aa: CASSHRGRGSPLHF

j_gene: TRBJ1-1
v_gene: TRBV19
CDR3aa: CASSIGYRSNTEAFF

j_gene: TRBJ1-1
v_gene: TRBV7-9
CDR3aa: CASSLEVTRAFF

j_gene: TRBJ1-3
v_gene: TRBV7-2
CDR3aa: CASSPQGATGNTIYF

j_gene: TRBJ2-1
v_gene: TRBV7-2
CDR3aa: CASSLTSEEARIF

j_gene: TRBJ1-2
v_gene: TRBV2
CDR3aa: CASRFEGDGYTF

j_gene: TRBJ2-1
v_gene: TRBV7-2
CDR3aa: CASSLKWAGPYNEQFF

j_gene: TRBJ2-2
v_gene: TRBV19
CDR3aa: CASSIERRAGGPYGGELFF

j_gene: TRBJ2-5
v_gene: TRBV5-1
CDR3aa: CASSFLETQYF

j_gene: TRBJ1-4
v_gene: TRBV5-1
CDR3aa: CASSLARAGEKLFF

j_gene: TRBJ1-1
v_gene: TRBV27
CDR3aa: CASSGLSGGDTEAFF

j_gene: TRBJ2-1
v_gene: TRBV6-5
CDR3aa: CASSSREAGAYNEQFF

j_gene: TRBJ1-2
v_gene: TRBV4-2
CDR3aa: CASSRETGGADGYTF

j_gene: TRBJ1-3
v_gene: TRBV4-2
CDR3aa: CASSQGTADTGNTIYF

j_gene: TRBJ2-7
v_gene: TRBV27
CDR3aa: CASSPWTGRSYEQYF